These 12 T cell receptor beta chains share one sample of origin, sequenced in a study of blood T cell repertoires in COVID-19. The assay was immunoSEQ multiplex PCR, and TCRdb's table has in-frame clones only and misses some. The sample includes 200,000 or so clones, 80% to 95% seen only once; the top ten take 0.82%. Sequencing was carried out using peripheral blood. These receptors came from a man aged 55-75 years with COVID-19, enrolled during active disease.

This clone has just a few counts. The V gene is TRBV6-2 or TRBV6-3, the J gene TRBJ2-3; 7 positions match TRBD2. CDR3 length: 14 amino acids. V was pared by 1 base and J by 6 bases, with 4 bases of the junction left unmatched. In germline, CDR1 is MNHEY, CDR2 SVGEGT. The DNA for the CDR3 is TGTGCCAGCAGTTACTGGGGGGGGGTTGATACGCAGTATTTT. This codes for CASSYWGGVDTQYF.

The rearrangement joins TRBV24-1 to TRBJ2-1; a possible D gene is TRBD2 (6 bases). CDR1 and CDR2 (germline): KGHDR, SFDVKD. This CDR3 is 16 amino acids long. Between the trimmed V and J ends, which lost 4 bases and 1 base, there was a span of 13 bases. DNA for the CDR3: TGTGCCACCAGTGAGATTGGCGGGAAATCCTACAATGAGCAGTTCTTC. Translated, it gives CATSEIGGKSYNEQFF.

V gene TRBV18 combines with J gene TRBJ1-1; D gene uncertain. Trimming took 4 bases from V and 4 from J, leaving 13 bases between them. This CDR3 is 14 amino acids long. Looked up from germline, CDR1 is KGHSH and CDR2 is LQKENI. DNA for the CDR3: TGTGCCAGCTCACTCCGGGAAATGGTCACTGAAGCTTTCTTT. Encoded protein: CASSLREMVTEAFF.

This chain uses TRBV29-1 with TRBJ2-2; perhaps TRBD2 as D (6 bases). In germline, CDR1 is SQVTM, CDR2 ANQGSEA. Trimming took off 7 bases at V and 4 bases at J, with 19 bases between the two ends. The CDR3 runs 15 residues. CDR3 amino acids: CSAGTAYGSTGELFF. The DNA for the CDR3 is TGCAGCGCCGGGACGGCCTACGGGAGCACCGGGGAGCTGTTTTTT.

The chain uses TRBV28 and TRBJ1-4; tentatively, D is TRBD1 (5 bases). The CDR3 sequence is 20 residues long. Trimming shortened V by 4 bases and J by 0 bases, and 24 bases separated the two germline ends. CDR1 and CDR2 (germline): MDHEN, SYDVKM. The CDR3 reads CASSSFGGSKFSATNEKLFF. CDR3 in DNA: TGTGCCAGCAGTTCGTTCGGGGGGTCTAAATTCTCTGCAACTAATGAAAAACTGTTTTTT.

The chain uses TRBV6-5 and TRBJ2-3; the D is unclear. V lost 2 bases and J lost 4, with 7 bases in between. The CDR3 spans 13 residues. CDR1 and CDR2 (germline): MNHEY, SVGAGI. The CDR3 sequence: CASSYRRADTQYF. The CDR3 nucleotides are TGTGCCAGCAGTTACCGACGGGCAGATACGCAGTATTTT.

The rearrangement joins TRBV30 to TRBJ1-5; possible D gene TRBD1, 6 bases. Looked up from germline, CDR1 is GTSNPN and CDR2 is SVGIG (reference sequence). This CDR3 region has 16 residues. Deletions cut 0 bases from V and 3 bases from J, with 15 bases between. CDR3 in amino acids: CAWSVTPGAFNQPQHF. The CDR3 coding sequence is TGTGCCTGGAGTGTAACTCCAGGGGCCTTCAATCAGCCCCAGCATTTT.

V gene TRBV19 combines with J gene TRBJ2-2; the D gene is possibly TRBD1 (5 bases). The CDR3 contains 15 residues. In germline, CDR1 is LNHDA, CDR2 SQIVND (reference sequence). V was pared by 3 bases and J by 2 bases, with 10 bases between. CDR3 residues: CASSMGQVNTGELFF. The CDR3 DNA sequence: TGTGCCAGTAGTATGGGGCAGGTCAACACCGGGGAGCTGTTTTTT.

The CDR3 bases are TGTGCCAGCCAGGAGTTACTAGCGGGATTGGATCATAAGCAGTTCTTC. Protein: CASQELLAGLDHKQFF. The V call is TRBV27, the J call TRBJ2-1; 10 bases align to TRBD2. CDR3 length: 16 amino acids. Germline CDR1 is MNHEY and CDR2 is SMNVEV (reference sequence). V lost 8 bases, J lost 11 bases, and 18 bases stayed unmatched.

V is TRBV5-5 and J is TRBJ1-1; D call uncertain. Trimming shortened V by 4 bases and J by 3 bases, and 13 bases separated the two germline ends. The CDR3 loop spans 14 amino acids. Germline CDR1 SGHKS, CDR2 YYEKEE (reference sequence). The CDR3, as DNA: TGTGCCAGCAGCCAGCCCGGCGGGGACACTGAAGCTTTCTTT. Translation gives CASSQPGGDTEAFF. Full variable domain (rest looked up from reference TRBV5-5 and TRBJ1-1): DAGVTQSPTHLIKTRGQQVTLRCSPISGHKSVSWYQQVLGQGPQFIFQYYEKEERGRGNFPDRFSARQFPNYSSELNVNALLLGDSALYLCASSQPGGDTEAFFGQGTRLTVV.

In this sample, this clone turned up once. The chain recombines TRBV12-5 with TRBJ2-1; D is perhaps TRBD1 (6 bases). V was shortened by 6 bases and J by 2 bases, with 11 bases between the two germline ends. The CDR3 covers 14 residues. Germline V lookup: CDR1 LGHNT, CDR2 FRNRAP. CDR3 region: CASGVGGAYNEQFF. Here the CDR3 DNA reads TGTGCTAGTGGAGTTGGGGGCGCCTACAATGAGCAGTTCTTC.

The chain links TRBV23-1 to TRBJ2-7; 9 positions agree with TRBD1. TRBV23-1 is filed as an ORF, its function uncertain. CDR3 length: 18 amino acids. With V trimmed by 2 bases and J by 1 base, 12 bases remained unmatched. CDR3 sequence: CASSQGTGNRVGSYEQYF. The CDR3 coding sequence is TGCGCCAGCAGTCAAGGGACAGGGAATCGGGTCGGGTCCTACGAGCAGTACTTC.